Shown below are 27 T cell receptor beta chains from a single sample sequenced in a study of T cell responses to AZD1222 COVID-19 vaccine. Method: immunoSEQ multiplex PCR; TCRdb's copy keeps in-frame clones and lacks some. Of around 69,000 clones listed, roughly 84% are singletons. Sequenced material: peripheral blood, taken on day 0 of AZD1222 vaccination. Receptors originate from an adult in good health.

The chain is built from TRBV4-1 and TRBJ2-5, with 10 bases lining up with TRBD2. The V gene end was trimmed by 4 bases and the J gene end by 3 bases; junction bases not matched to a gene: 2. CDR1 is MGHRA and CDR2 is YSYEKL in the germline V gene. The CDR3 is 14 residues long. The CDR3 loop reads CASSLAGGEETQYF. CDR3 coding DNA: TGCGCCAGCAGCCTAGCGGGGGGAGAAGAGACCCAGTACTTC.

The chain combines TRBV19 with TRBJ2-2; 7 nucleotides line up with TRBD1. V shed 5 bases, J shed 7 bases, and the junction held 7 bases outside the gene matches. The CDR3 is 14 amino acids. The germline V gene has CDR1 LNHDA and CDR2 SQIVND (reference sequence). CDR3 nucleotides: TGTGCCAGTAGTGACAGGGCGCCGGGCGGGGAGCTGTTTTTT. Translated, it gives CASSDRAPGGELFF. The full variable domain, rest sourced from reference TRBV19 and TRBJ2-2, is DGGITQSPKYLFRKEGQNVTLSCEQNLNHDAMYWYRQDPGQGLRLIYYSQIVNDFQKGDIAEGYSVSREKKESFPLTVTSAQKNPTAFYLCASSDRAPGGELFFGEGSRLTVL.

The CDR3 reads CASSPGDKPYEQYF. The CDR3 region has the DNA TGTGCCAGCAGCCCAGGGGATAAACCCTACGAGCAGTACTTC. The chain combines TRBV7-9 with TRBJ2-7, with D perhaps matching TRBD1 (6 bases). The CDR3 is 14 amino acids. CDR1 is SEHNR and CDR2 is FQNEAQ in the germline V gene (reference sequence). V was clipped by 5 bases and J by 2 bases, with 13 bases between them.

In this sample, this clone turned up a few times. The chain links TRBV19 to TRBJ1-2, with 11 bases lining up with TRBD1. The CDR3 sequence is 14 residues long. V shed 6 bases and J 9 bases; nucleotides not matched to a gene: 9. Germline CDR1 is LNHDA and CDR2 is SQIVND (reference sequence). The DNA for the CDR3 is TGTGCCAGTAGGATTCTGGGACAGGGGGGAAGCTACACCTTC. This translates into CASRILGQGGSYTF.

This clone was seen only a few times. The chain couples TRBV5-4 to TRBJ1-2; D unresolved. There are 14 residues in the CDR3. Trimming took 2 bases from V and 3 from J, leaving 11 bases between them. Germline-derived CDR1 and CDR2 are SGHNT and YYREEE (reference sequence). In DNA form, the CDR3 reads TGTGCCAGCAGCTTCTCCGGAGACGACTATGGCTACACCTTC. Translated: CASSFSGDDYGYTF.

The V gene is TRBV5-6, the J gene TRBJ1-6; D remains ambiguous. With 4 bases removed from V and 7 bases from J, the gap between germline ends came to 15 bases. The CDR3 is 15 residues long. CDR1 is SGHDT and CDR2 is YYEEEE in the germline V gene. The CDR3 DNA is TGTGCCAGCAGCCTGCGATGGAGTACGAATTCACCCCTCCACTTT. It specifies CASSLRWSTNSPLHF.

The chain is built from TRBV5-5 and TRBJ1-5; D call uncertain. Germline CDR1 is SGHKS and CDR2 is YYEKEE (reference sequence). The CDR3 sequence is 13 residues long. V gave up 0 bases and J gave up 3 bases, with 4 bases separating them. The CDR3 coding sequence is TGTGCCAGCAGCTTGGGCGACAATCAGCCCCAGCATTTT. It is translated as CASSLGDNQPQHF.

V is TRBV6-2 or TRBV6-3 and J is TRBJ2-7, with TRBD2 identical over 7 bases. The ends lost 2 bases at V and 3 bases at J; junction bases unmatched: 16. This CDR3 has 18 amino acids. Germline loops: CDR1 MNHEY, CDR2 SVGEGT. The CDR3 region has the DNA TGTGCCAGCAGTTACCCTTCCAGATCCGCGGGGGTATTCTACGAGCAGTACTTC. Translated, it gives CASSYPSRSAGVFYEQYF.

The chain has TRBV6-5 and TRBJ1-3; tentatively, D is TRBD1 (5 bases). Between the trimmed V and J ends, which lost 0 bases and 3 bases, there was a span of 9 bases. The germline V gene encodes CDR1 MNHEY and CDR2 SVGAGI. This CDR3 has 15 residues. This chain's CDR3 is CASSYSMQGGNTIYF. DNA of the CDR3: TGTGCCAGCAGTTACTCGATGCAGGGTGGAAACACCATATATTTT.

The chain couples TRBV30 to TRBJ1-1; weak D call: TRBD1 (6 bases). V lost 3 bases and J 7 bases, leaving 15 bases between the germline ends. The CDR3 has 13 amino acids. The V gene's germline CDR1 is GTSNPN and CDR2 SVGIG (reference sequence). The CDR3 DNA sequence: TGTGCCTGGAGCATAAACAGGGCCTTTGAAGCTTTCTTT. It is translated as CAWSINRAFEAFF.

The chain joins TRBV25-1 to TRBJ2-7; TRBD2 matches at 7 bases. CDR1 is MGHDK, CDR2 SYGVNS, per germline. The V and J ends lost 6 bases and 2 bases, in that order; junction bases with no gene match: 10. The CDR3 loop spans 15 amino acids. CDR3: CASRSSGREPYEQYF. The CDR3 DNA reads as TGTGCCAGCAGATCTTCAGGGCGGGAGCCCTACGAGCAGTACTTC.

In regard to this clone: Other DNA sequences in this sample translate to the same CDR3. V and J are TRBV18 and TRBJ2-7; D gene uncertain. Germline V gene data show CDR1 as KGHSH and CDR2 as LQKENI. The V end lost 2 bases, the J end lost 1 base, and 9 bases lay between the germline ends. CDR3 length: 14 amino acids. The CDR3 here is CASSPGLVSYEQYF. CDR3 DNA: TGTGCCAGCTCACCAGGGCTAGTGTCCTACGAGCAGTACTTC. The whole variable domain, remainder taken from reference TRBV18 and TRBJ2-7, is NAGVMQNPRHLVRRRGQEARLRCSPMKGHSHVYWYRQLPEEGLKFMVYLQKENIIDESGMPKERFSAEFPKEGPSILRIQQVVRGDSAAYFCASSPGLVSYEQYFGPGTRLTVT.

This clone was picked up a small number of times. V is TRBV4-3 and J is TRBJ2-1, with 9 bases lining up with TRBD2. Germline CDR1 is LGHNA and CDR2 is YSLEER. V shed 0 bases and J 6 bases; nucleotides not matched to a gene: 6. The CDR3 has 16 residues. CDR3 protein: CASSQDAGGTRNEQFF. The CDR3 nucleotides are TGCGCCAGCAGCCAAGACGCGGGGGGGACCCGCAATGAGCAGTTCTTC.

This clone appeared a few times. The rearrangement links TRBV4-2 to TRBJ1-1, with unresolved D. CDR1 and CDR2 from the germline V gene are LGHNA and YNFKEQ. V lost 8 bases to trimming and J lost 0 bases, with 4 bases between them. The length of the CDR3 is 11 residues. This chain's CDR3 is CASAVNTEAFF. The CDR3 DNA follows: TGTGCCAGCGCAGTGAACACTGAAGCTTTCTTT.

The chain links TRBV19 to TRBJ1-2; 7 bases align to TRBD1. Germline-derived CDR1 and CDR2 are LNHDA and SQIVND (reference sequence). Trimming took 3 bases from V and 8 from J; bases not matched to a gene: 6. This CDR3 has 13 residues. The CDR3 sequence is CASSIEGGRGYTF. CDR3 coding DNA: TGTGCCAGTAGTATCGAAGGGGGCCGAGGCTACACCTTC.

The chain couples TRBV4-3 to TRBJ2-3, with unresolved D. The CDR3 runs to 14 residues. With 0 bases removed from V and 3 bases from J, the gap between germline ends came to 7 bases. Germline loops: CDR1 LGHNA, CDR2 YSLEER. CDR3 sequence (DNA): TGCGCCAGCAGCCAAGATCAGAGTACAGATACGCAGTATTTT. It specifies CASSQDQSTDTQYF.

This clone showed up just a few times. The chain carries TRBV6-5 and TRBJ2-7; D could derive from TRBD1 or TRBD2 (5 bases each). The CDR3 consists of 15 residues. The germline V gene encodes CDR1 MNHEY and CDR2 SVGAGI. Deletions cut 8 bases from V and 5 bases from J, with 22 bases between. Here the CDR3 DNA reads TGTGCCAGCTTTCCGGTCCGGGGCGCTGGGCACGAGCAGTACTTC. Encoded protein: CASFPVRGAGHEQYF.

This rearrangement joins TRBV11-2 to TRBJ1-5; D call uncertain. Germline assignment: CDR1 SGHAT and CDR2 FQNNGV. The CDR3 totals 13 residues. V was cut by 0 bases and J by 0 bases, with 0 bases left in between. The CDR3 nucleotides read TGTGCCAGCAGCTTAGATAGCAATCAGCCCCAGCATTTT. This gives the protein CASSLDSNQPQHF.

The chain recombines TRBV4-1 with TRBJ2-7; D is possibly TRBD1 (8 bases). The length of the CDR3 is 16 residues. CDR1 and CDR2 from the germline V gene are MGHRA and YSYEKL. Deletions cut 3 bases from V and 2 bases from J, with 17 bases between. As DNA, the CDR3 is TGCGCCAGCAGCCATGGCGGACAGGGAGGGACCTACGAGCAGTACTTC. Translating it yields CASSHGGQGGTYEQYF.

In this sample, this clone turned up once. The chain links TRBV6-5 to TRBJ2-7; 8 bases are shared with TRBD1. Germline V gene data show CDR1 as MNHEY and CDR2 as SVGAGI. The CDR3 runs 15 residues. V shed 0 bases, J shed 6 bases, and the junction held 7 bases outside the gene matches. The CDR3 reads CASSYSRQGAGEQYF. CDR3 in DNA: TGTGCCAGCAGTTACTCTCGGCAGGGGGCTGGCGAGCAGTACTTC.

The chain carries TRBV2 and TRBJ1-1; D remains unclear. The CDR3 is made up of 15 amino acids. CDR1 SNHLY and CDR2 FYNNEI come from the germline V gene. V gave up 3 bases and J gave up 1 base, with 12 bases separating them. CDR3: CASSEARGENTEAFF. CDR3 nucleotide sequence: TGTGCCAGCAGTGAGGCCCGGGGAGAGAACACTGAAGCTTTCTTT.

The V and J genes are TRBV5-6 and TRBJ2-7, with D tentatively TRBD2 (6 bases). V lost 5 bases, J lost 0 bases, and 18 bases lay in between. CDR3 length equals 16 residues. Germline V lookup: CDR1 SGHDT, CDR2 YYEEEE. The CDR3 coding sequence is TGTGCCAGCAGTAGCACGCCGGGAGAAAGCTCCTACGAGCAGTACTTC. Translating it yields CASSSTPGESSYEQYF.

The chain uses TRBV5-4 and TRBJ1-1, with TRBD1 identical over 7 bases. Germline-derived CDR1 and CDR2 are SGHNT and YYREEE (reference sequence). Unmatched junction bases numbered 2, after V lost 0 bases and J lost 3 bases. This CDR3 has 14 residues. The CDR3 loop is CASSLAGGDTEAFF. The CDR3, as DNA: TGTGCCAGCAGCTTGGCAGGGGGGGACACTGAAGCTTTCTTT.

This chain joins TRBV10-1 and TRBJ2-2; the match to TRBD1 covers 7 bases. Looked up from germline, CDR1 is WNHNN and CDR2 is SYGVQD (reference sequence). This CDR3 has 16 amino acids. V dropped 4 bases and J dropped 3; count of bases not matched to a gene: 8. The CDR3 bases are TGCGCCAGCAGTGCCGTGACAGGGACCGACACCGGGGAGCTGTTTTTT. Its protein is CASSAVTGTDTGELFF.

In DNA, the CDR3 is TGTGCCAGCAATCCCCCGGGGGGCGCAGGGCATAACTATGGCTACACCTTC. It codes for CASNPPGGAGHNYGYTF. This rearrangement joins TRBV13 to TRBJ1-2; D perhaps matches TRBD1 (6 bases). This CDR3 is built from 17 residues. Trimming stripped 7 bases from V and 1 base from J, with 22 bases between. Germline CDR1 is PRHDT and CDR2 is FYEKMQ (reference sequence).

The chain combines TRBV19 with TRBJ1-5, with a possible D match to TRBD1 (6 bases). CDR1 LNHDA and CDR2 SQIVND come from the germline V gene (reference sequence). The V gene lost 7 bases and the J gene lost 4 bases, with 17 bases spanning the gap. This CDR3 is 15 amino acids long. This chain's CDR3 is CASTPGQGPNQPQHF. CDR3 coding DNA: TGTGCCAGTACCCCCGGGCAGGGGCCAAATCAGCCCCAGCATTTT.

This chain joins TRBV11-3 and TRBJ2-7; TRBD1 aligns across 8 bases. The CDR3 has 16 amino acids. Germline V gene sequence: CDR1 SGHNT, CDR2 YENEEA. The V gene end was trimmed by 3 bases and the J gene end by 0 bases; junction bases not matched to a gene: 7. The CDR3 bases are TGTGCCAGCAGCTTCTCCGGACAGGGCAGCTCCTACGAGCAGTACTTC. It specifies CASSFSGQGSSYEQYF.